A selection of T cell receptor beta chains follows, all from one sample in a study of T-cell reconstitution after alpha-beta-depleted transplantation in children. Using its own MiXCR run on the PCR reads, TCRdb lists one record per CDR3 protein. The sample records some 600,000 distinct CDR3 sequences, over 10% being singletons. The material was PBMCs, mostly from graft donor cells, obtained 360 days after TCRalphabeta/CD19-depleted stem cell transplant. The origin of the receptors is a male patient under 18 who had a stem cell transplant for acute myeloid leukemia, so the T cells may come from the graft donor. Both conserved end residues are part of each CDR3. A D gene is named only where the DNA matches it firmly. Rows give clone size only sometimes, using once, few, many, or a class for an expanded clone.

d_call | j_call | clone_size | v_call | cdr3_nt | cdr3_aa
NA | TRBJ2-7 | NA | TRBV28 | TGTGCCAGCAGTTCCCCCCACCTGACCTACGAGCAGTACTTC | CASSSPHLTYEQYF
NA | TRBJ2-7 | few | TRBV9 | TGTGCCAGCAGCGGCGGAAAGGAGCAGTACTTC | CASSGGKEQYF
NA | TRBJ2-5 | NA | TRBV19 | TGTGCCACCAGCCGAAACTCAGGCGGAGAGACCCAGTACTTC | CATSRNSGGETQYF
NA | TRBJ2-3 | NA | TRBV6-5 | TGTGCCAGCAGTTACTCGACAGGCGCTAGCACAGATACGCAGTATTTT | CASSYSTGASTDTQYF
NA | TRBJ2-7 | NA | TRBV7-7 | TGTGCTAGCAGCTTAAGCCAGTTCTACGAGCAGTACTTC | CASSLSQFYEQYF
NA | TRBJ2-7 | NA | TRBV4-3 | TGCGCCAGCAGCCAAGAAAATCGTCTAGGATCGGGCGAGCAGTACTTC | CASSQENRLGSGEQYF
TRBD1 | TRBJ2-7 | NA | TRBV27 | TGTGCCAGCAGTTTACCGGGACAGCCCCACGAGCAGTACTTC | CASSLPGQPHEQYF
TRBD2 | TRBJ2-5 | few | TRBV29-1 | TGCAGCGCGGGGAGGGAAGAGACCCAGTACTTC | CSAGREETQYF
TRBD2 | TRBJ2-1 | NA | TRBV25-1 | TGTGCCAGCAGCCGTAGCGGGGTCTACAATGAGCAGTTCTTC | CASSRSGVYNEQFF
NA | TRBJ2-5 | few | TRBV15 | TGTGCCACCACGGAGGGGTGGCTCAGGCAAGAGACCCAGTACTTC | CATTEGWLRQETQYF
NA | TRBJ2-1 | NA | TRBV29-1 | TGCAGCGTTGAACCCACCCTATACAATGAGCAGTTCTTC | CSVEPTLYNEQFF
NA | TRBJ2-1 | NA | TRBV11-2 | TGTGCCAGCAGCCCGAAGGCCCCGGAGAGCTCCTACAATGAGCAGTTCTTC | CASSPKAPESSYNEQFF
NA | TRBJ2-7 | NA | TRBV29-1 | TGCAGCGTGGGGACGAGGACAGATGGAGGCGAGCAGTACTTC | CSVGTRTDGGEQYF
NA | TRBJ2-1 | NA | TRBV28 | TGTGCCAGCAGCCTTACCCGGACGCCTCTCCCGTACAATGAGCAGTTCTTC | CASSLTRTPLPYNEQFF
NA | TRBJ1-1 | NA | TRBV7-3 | TGTGCCAGCAGCACCGGACAGTACACTGAAGCTTACTTT | CASSTGQYTEAYF
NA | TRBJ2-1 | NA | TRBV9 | TGTGCCAGCAGCCACACCGGGGCCTACAATGAGCAGTTCTTC | CASSHTGAYNEQFF
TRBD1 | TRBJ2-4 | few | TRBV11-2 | TGTGCCAGCAGCTCCTACAGGGGTCTAGCCAAAAACATTCAGTACTTC | CASSSYRGLAKNIQYF
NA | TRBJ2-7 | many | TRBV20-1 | TGCAGTGCTAGCCAGAGCCGGGGGCAGGGTGGCTACGAGCAGTACTTC | CSASQSRGQGGYEQYF
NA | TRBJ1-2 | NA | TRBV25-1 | TGTGCCAGCAGTGATATGGGACGGGGAAACTATGGCTACACCTTC | CASSDMGRGNYGYTF
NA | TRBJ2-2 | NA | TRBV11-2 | TGTGCCAGCAGCTTCCAGGCGTCCAGTCACACCGGGGAGCTGTTTTTT | CASSFQASSHTGELFF
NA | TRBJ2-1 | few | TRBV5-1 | TGCGCCAGCAGCGGACTACAGAAGCTGCAGTACAATGAGCAGTTCTTC | CASSGLQKLQYNEQFF
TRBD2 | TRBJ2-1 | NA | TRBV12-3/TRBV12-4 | TGTGCCAGCAGTTCACAAGGGGTCCTAGCGGGATCTTACAATGAGCAGTTCTTC | CASSSQGVLAGSYNEQFF
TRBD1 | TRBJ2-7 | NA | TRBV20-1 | TGCAGTGCTACCATCGTACCGGGACAGGGCTACGAGCAGTACTTC | CSATIVPGQGYEQYF
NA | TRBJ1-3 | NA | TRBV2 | TGTGCCAGCGTTCTTCGGGGGAAAGCTGGAAACACCATATATTTT | CASVLRGKAGNTIYF
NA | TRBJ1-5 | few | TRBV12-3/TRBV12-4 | TGTGCCAGCAGTTTGCAGCCAGGGGTAAGGAATCAGCCCCAGCATTTT | CASSLQPGVRNQPQHF
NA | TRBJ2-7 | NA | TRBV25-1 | TGTGCCAGCAGTCCTGGAGGACTGAGGGAGCAGTACTTC | CASSPGGLREQYF
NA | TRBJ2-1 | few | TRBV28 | TGTGCCAGCAGTTTCGCAGACGGGCCTTACAATGAGCAGTTCTTC | CASSFADGPYNEQFF
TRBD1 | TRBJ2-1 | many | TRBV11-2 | TGTGCCAGCACCCCCGGTTGGACAGGGGGGCTAAATGAGCAGTTCTTC | CASTPGWTGGLNEQFF
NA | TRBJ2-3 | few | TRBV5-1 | TGCGCCAGCAGCTTGGTTACACTCACAGATACGCAGTATTTT | CASSLVTLTDTQYF
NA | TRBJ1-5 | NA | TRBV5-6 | TGTGCCAGCAGCCGGCGGAGGGGGGTCTTACCTGATCAGCCCCAGCATTTT | CASSRRRGVLPDQPQHF
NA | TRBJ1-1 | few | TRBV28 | TGTGCCAGCAGCTCAGCGGGACACCCGAACACTGAAGCTTTCTTT | CASSSAGHPNTEAFF
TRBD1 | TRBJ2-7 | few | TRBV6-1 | TGTGCCAGCACCTGGATCGCGGGGACAGGCCCCCACGAGCAGTACTTC | CASTWIAGTGPHEQYF
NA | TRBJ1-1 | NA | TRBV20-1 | TGCAGTGCTCCAACGCCCTTGGGGATAACTGAAGCTTTCTTT | CSAPTPLGITEAFF